A single T cell receptor beta chain is shown here with its context. This clonotype showed up just a few times. Its antigen has not been determined. No qualities accompany the bases; no much larger clone lies one base away. These data are taken from a study of molecular identifiers for immune sequencing clone quantification (dated by TCRdb to 2017 to 2018). Notes on the research overall: In a replicate experiment, RNA from around 20,000 or 100,000 naive CD8 T cells was split into five aliquots, four of which were sequenced. This methods study benchmarked molecular-identifier clustering-based TCR repertoire sequencing (MIDCIRS) and TCR RNA copy counting, using CD8 T cells to do so.

The investigation overall reported the following: The naive libraries included spiked-in Jurkat TCR RNA (about 11 copies' worth), and this RNA is not part of the donor repertoire. Modeling gave about three recovered TCR RNA copies per cell versus approximately 11 by digital PCR, implying roughly 28% capture efficiency. Identical TCR molecules sharing a barcode could cause highly expanded clone sizes to be underestimated. In CMV-specific effector cells, clones with more than 20 RNA copies accounted for over 97% of molecules, whereas in naive cells such clones accounted for under 1%. When barcode sub-clustering was omitted, TCR diversity was inflated by chimeric consensus sequences, with chimeras reaching as high as 47%. Spiked-in Jurkat TCR RNA equal to a single cell's worth was reported to be detectable even within 1,200,000 naive CD8 T cells.

Libraries were constructed by PCR. The instrument given in TCRdb is NextSeq 500. Bulk TCR libraries were generated as previously described, with the TCR primers listed in Table S5 used. Total RNA was purified with the Qiagen AllPrep DNA/RNA kit. Reads from multiple sequencing runs of the same library were pooled before analysis. In the authors' own workflow: Only reads with exact TCR constant sequence were kept, trimmed to 150 nt, and grouped by their 12-nt molecular barcodes. Reads inside each barcode group were sub-clustered using a 15% Levenshtein threshold, and a quality-weighted consensus sequence was constructed for each RNA molecule. Non-functional sequences were excluded, and lower-count sequences lying one edit away from another sequence were also excluded. Based on fitting two negative binomial distributions, any barcode sub-cluster with under 20% of the maximum read count was discarded. Through fastp at Q25 and MiXCR, TCRdb rebuilt clones from the public reads, retaining in-frame beta chains. Each entry merges the rows of one CDR3 protein and shows their most common DNA and genes. TCRdb's processing, not the authors' own work, is the source of the V and J calls. For this sample there are some 590,000 distinct CDR3 sequences; 25% appear just once. The leading ten clones occupy about 0.84% of the sample.

The germline V gene (reference sequence) gives CDR1 as SEHNR and CDR2 as FQNEAQ. From the cysteine up to the phenylalanine, the CDR3 has a length of 15 residues. The kept DNA is CDR3 alone, 45 bases in frame from the first base. The germline ends are 12 bases apart after V is trimmed by 3 bases and J by 1 base. Naive CD8 T cell libraries were made from around 18,000 to 910,000 sorted cells using 10%, 30% or 50% of purified RNA. On a BD FACSAria II, naive CD8 T cells were FACS-sorted as CD8+CD4-CCR7+CD45RA+ and collected into RLT Plus buffer. Detection sensitivity was tested by spiking Jurkat RNA equal to approximately 9 TCR copies' worth into samples containing roughly 19,000-1,000,000 naive CD8 T cells. CD8 T cells were enriched with RosetteSep CD8+ T Cell Enrichment Cocktail and Ficoll-Paque, followed by ACK red cell lysis.

The receptor chain draws on TRBV7-9 and TRBJ1-2, with no confident D gene call. This sequence originates from a human donor in good health. Some libraries in this study had Jurkat cell RNA spiked in. The sample comprised naive CD8+ T cells from blood, with Jurkat cell RNA spiked in. According to the study, the label for this sample's cell subset or site signals: FACS-sorted CD8+CD4-CCR7+CD45RA+ naive T cells. The nucleotide sequence reads as follows: TGTGCCAGCAGCTTGTTATTGGAAGTTAACTATGGCTACACCTTC. This sequence encodes CASSLLLEVNYGYTF.